One TCR beta chain is described in this entry. The antigen is unknown. The time point is: blood 4 weeks post-SBRT, at nephrectomy. Treatment specified: 15 Gy SBRT to primary tumor, nephrectomy 4 weeks later. Blood was sampled at baseline, 2 weeks and 4 weeks after SBRT. This renal cell carcinoma was of the clear cell type. The sample belongs to a study of radiation and T cells in renal cell carcinoma. TCRdb's table, derived via immunoSEQ multiplex PCR, lists solely in-frame clones and lacks some. The sample lists some 80,000 clones, approximately 82% occurring once. Study observations and caveats: Without pretreatment biopsies, baseline tumor clonotype presence was undetermined. In blood, top tumor clones expanded by 2 weeks, shrinking by 4.

The CDR3 sequence is 10 residues long. Germline CDR1 reads SQVTM; CDR2 reads ANQGSEA. The V end was cut by 5 bases, the J end by 1 base, with 2 bases between. Material: blood, obtained from a patient whose treatment included radiotherapy and nephrectomy. This clonotype originated in a woman aged 55-70 years with renal cell carcinoma. The chain is built from TRBV29-1 and TRBJ1-1; D unresolved. The CDR3 DNA reads as TGCAGCGTTAAGAACACTGAAGCTTTCTTT. Protein product: CSVKNTEAFF.